What follows describes a single T cell receptor (beta chain). The sample belongs to a study of blood T cells in healthy people across ages. A second PCR, run for about 7 to 11 cycles, used a sample-barcoded 5' primer plus a J-beta primer mix. TCRdb reprocessed the 5' RACE reads with MiXCR, giving one entry per CDR3 protein. Of just under 750,000 distinct CDR3 sequences in the sample, about 24% were seen once. Trimming shortened V by 4 bases and J by 5 bases, and 17 bases separated the two germline ends. The germline CDR1 and CDR2 sequences are DFQATT and SNEGSKA (reference sequence). The CDR3 length is 14 residues.

The chain carries TRBV20-1 and TRBJ2-5, with TRBD2 as a possible D gene (5 bases). Sequenced: blood. The receptor comes from a man between 70 and 80 years old in good health. CDR3 DNA: TGCAGTGCTATGAGGGATTCGTATGGGGAGACCCAGTACTTC. This encodes CSAMRDSYGETQYF.